Following are 14 T cell receptor beta chains from one sample sequenced in a study of shared clonotypes between healthy human individuals. The assay was immunoSEQ multiplex PCR, and TCRdb's table has in-frame clones only and misses some. This sample has over 750,000 clones; about 96% occur once, and the top ten carry around 0.21%. Cells designated naive CD8 were CD45RO-negative and were positively selected for CCR7, with terminally differentiated effector memory CD45RA+ cells excluded. The material sequenced was naive CD8+ T cells sorted from blood. The source is a man aged 30 to 45 in good health.

The chain employs TRBV15 and TRBJ2-7; 7 nucleotides match TRBD1. V shed 4 bases and J 4 bases; nucleotides not matched to a gene: 19. The germline V gene encodes CDR1 LNHNV and CDR2 YYDKDF (reference sequence). This CDR3 contains 18 residues. The CDR3 is CATSTNHADRREGYEQYF. The CDR3 DNA sequence: TGTGCCACCAGCACAAATCACGCGGACAGGCGAGAGGGGTACGAGCAGTACTTC.

As DNA, the CDR3 is TGTGCCAGCAGCTTAGACAACCCTGAAGCTTTCTTT. This sequence encodes CASSLDNPEAFF. The chain combines TRBV7-9 with TRBJ1-1, with no clear D. The ends were cut back, 1 base at V and 6 bases at J, with 6 bases in the middle. Per germline, CDR1 SEHNR and CDR2 FQNEAQ (reference sequence). This CDR3 is 12 amino acids long.

The J gene is TRBJ2-4, the V gene TRBV11-2; no definite D call. V shed 5 bases and J shed 2 bases, with 16 bases lying between them. The CDR3 loop spans 16 amino acids. Germline CDR1 reads SGHAT; CDR2 reads FQNNGV. CDR3 coding DNA: TGTGCCAGCAGCGTCTTATCAGGAGTAACCAAAAACATTCAGTACTTC. Translated, it gives CASSVLSGVTKNIQYF.

CDR3 sequence reads: CASSNGYEQYF. The CDR3, as DNA: TGCGCCAGCAGCAACGGGTACGAGCAGTACTTC. The chain has TRBV5-1 and TRBJ2-7, with D hard to call. Trimming pared 4 bases from V and 4 bases from J, leaving 6 bases between. The CDR3 contains 11 residues. The germline V gene encodes CDR1 SGHRS and CDR2 YFSETQ.

The V and J genes are TRBV5-1 and TRBJ2-3, with D perhaps matching TRBD2 (6 bases). V was cut by 0 bases and J by 3 bases, with 8 bases left in between. The CDR3 length is 14 residues. CDR1 and CDR2 from the germline V gene are SGHRS and YFSETQ. CDR3 residues: CASSLAEGTDTQYF. CDR3 nucleotides: TGCGCCAGCAGCTTGGCGGAGGGGACAGATACGCAGTATTTT.

The V call is TRBV7-9, the J call TRBJ2-7; D may match TRBD1 or TRBD2 (5 bases each). The CDR3 covers 14 residues. CDR1 is SEHNR, CDR2 FQNEAQ, per germline (reference sequence). V was shortened by 1 base and J by 3 bases, with 10 bases between the two germline ends. This CDR3 reads CASSLGGWDYEQYF. CDR3 bases: TGTGCCAGCAGCTTAGGGGGGTGGGACTACGAGCAGTACTTC.

This chain joins TRBV10-1 and TRBJ2-7; D unclear. Germline V CDR1 and CDR2: WNHNN, SYGVQD (reference sequence). V shed 3 bases and J shed 7 bases, with 19 bases lying between them. The CDR3 covers 15 residues. The DNA for the CDR3 is TGCGCCAGCAGTGACTTATTAGGGCGAGAAGGGGAGCAGTACTTC. Its protein is CASSDLLGREGEQYF.

The chain is built from TRBV11-2 and TRBJ1-2; a possible D gene is TRBD1 (5 bases). V dropped 0 bases and J dropped 5 bases, with 16 bases sitting between them. Germline V gene sequence: CDR1 SGHAT, CDR2 FQNNGV. The CDR3 runs to 16 residues. The CDR3 protein is CASSLEQAGALYGYTF. For the CDR3, the DNA is TGTGCCAGCAGCTTAGAACAGGCAGGTGCCCTTTATGGCTACACCTTC.

V gene TRBV27 combines with J gene TRBJ1-1; D perhaps matches TRBD1 (6 bases). V was pared by 0 bases and J by 4 bases, with 12 bases between. Looked up from germline, CDR1 is MNHEY and CDR2 is SMNVEV (reference sequence). This CDR3 is 15 amino acids long. Written as DNA, the CDR3 is TGTGCCAGCAGTTTATCCCAAACAGGGTTCACTGAAGCTTTCTTT. It specifies CASSLSQTGFTEAFF.

The CDR3 region has the DNA TGTGCCAGCAGCCGATACGGGACAGGTCCCTACGAGCAGTACTTC. Its translation is CASSRYGTGPYEQYF. The chain has TRBV7-2 and TRBJ2-7; 8 bases line up with TRBD1. Unmatched junction bases numbered 8, after V lost 5 bases and J lost 2 bases. Germline V gives CDR1 SGHTA, CDR2 FQGNSA. This CDR3 has 15 amino acids.

The genes are TRBV5-1 and TRBJ2-1; tentatively, D is TRBD2 (5 bases). Trimming left V 4 bases short and J 0 bases short, with 11 bases between. The CDR3 is made up of 15 amino acids. Per germline, CDR1 SGHRS and CDR2 YFSETQ. CDR3 in DNA: TGCGCCAGCAGCGACCCTAGCAACTCCTACAATGAGCAGTTCTTC. It encodes CASSDPSNSYNEQFF.

This chain uses TRBV10-3 with TRBJ2-2; TRBD1 aligns across 8 bases. From germline, CDR1 is ENHRY and CDR2 SYGVKD. Trimming at V came to 4 bases and at J to 5 bases, leaving 9 bases not matched to a gene. This CDR3 contains 16 residues. The DNA of the CDR3 is TGTGCCATCAGTGTCGAGGACAGGGTTAAAACCGGGGAGCTGTTTTTT. Its protein is CAISVEDRVKTGELFF.

The chain carries TRBV27 and TRBJ2-1, with TRBD2 identical over 9 bases. Germline trimming cut 2 bases from V and 1 base from J; bases unmatched to any gene: 3. Germline values: CDR1 MNHEY, CDR2 SMNVEV (reference sequence). CDR3 length equals 16 residues. CDR3 bases: TGTGCCAGCAGTTTAGTTAGCGGGAGTTCCTACAATGAGCAGTTCTTC. Translated, it gives CASSLVSGSSYNEQFF.

The chain employs TRBV4-3 and TRBJ2-1, with 13 nucleotides matching TRBD2. Unmatched junction bases numbered 8, after V lost 3 bases and J lost 6 bases. CDR1 LGHNA and CDR2 YSLEER come from the germline V gene. The CDR3 contains 17 residues. As DNA, the CDR3 is TGCGCCAGCAGCCACAGCCAACTAGCGGGAGGGCTCAATGAGCAGTTCTTC. Translated: CASSHSQLAGGLNEQFF.